The table lists the clone carrying this T cell receptor beta chain with a count of one. Its target is not known. Method: immunoSEQ multiplex PCR; TCRdb's copy keeps in-frame clones and lacks some. Of about 30,000 clones listed, roughly 74% are singletons. This sample was included in a study of vaccination effects on CD4 cells after COVID-19. The study's findings and limits: Just 1 of 255 vaccine-induced clones in healthy recipients was cross-reactive. Whether induced by infection or by vaccine, clones showed marked clonal contraction late after vaccination.

Antigen-specific CD4+ T cells were first expanded with viral peptide pools by the ViraFEST assay and only then sequenced. A roughly 10-day culture period preceded the isolation of CD4+ T cells. All study participants received two doses of BNT162b2 or mRNA-1273 vaccine. None of the vaccinated had previously contracted SARS-CoV-2, and their nucleocapsid antibodies tested negative. V shed 4 bases and J shed 3 bases, with 20 bases lying between them. Germline assignment: CDR1 SGHVS and CDR2 FQNEAQ. The CDR3 extends over 17 amino acids. This receptor was obtained from a human donor who received a COVID-19 vaccine. The chain recombines TRBV7-8 with TRBJ2-3; tentative D call: TRBD1 (5 bases). Material: CD4+ T cells from PBMCs cultured with HCoV-OC43 spike peptides, obtained after COVID-19 vaccination. The subset here: HCoV-OC43 spike overlapping peptide pool stimulation. The CDR3 loop is CASSSPRAKILTDTQYF. CDR3 nucleotides: TGTGCCAGCAGCTCCCCCAGGGCCAAGATCTTAACAGATACGCAGTATTTT.